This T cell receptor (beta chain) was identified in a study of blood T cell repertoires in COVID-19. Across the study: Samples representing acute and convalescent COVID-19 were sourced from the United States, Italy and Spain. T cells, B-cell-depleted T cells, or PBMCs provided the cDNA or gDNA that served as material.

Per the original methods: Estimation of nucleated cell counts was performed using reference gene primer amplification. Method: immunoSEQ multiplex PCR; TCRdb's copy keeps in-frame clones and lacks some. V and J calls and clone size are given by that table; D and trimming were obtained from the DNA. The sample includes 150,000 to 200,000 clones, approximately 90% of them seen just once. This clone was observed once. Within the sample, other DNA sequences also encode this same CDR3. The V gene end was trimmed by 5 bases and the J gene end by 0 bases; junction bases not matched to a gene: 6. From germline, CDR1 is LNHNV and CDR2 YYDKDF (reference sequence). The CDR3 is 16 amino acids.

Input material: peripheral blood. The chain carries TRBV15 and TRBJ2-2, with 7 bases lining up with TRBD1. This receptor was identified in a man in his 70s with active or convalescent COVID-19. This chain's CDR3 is CATSESRGPNTGELFF. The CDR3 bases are TGTGCCACCAGCGAGAGTAGGGGGCCGAACACCGGGGAGCTGTTTTTT.